These 29 T cell receptor beta chains originate from one sample sequenced in a study of T-cell reconstitution after alpha-beta-depleted transplantation in children. Unique molecular identifiers tagged the TCRbeta library. From the PCR reads, TCRdb called clonotypes with MiXCR, one entry per CDR3 protein. The table records hundreds of thousands of distinct CDR3 sequences, roughly 25% of them present only once. The sample consisted of PBMCs, mostly from graft donor cells, taken 360 days after TCRalphabeta/CD19-depleted stem cell transplant. Source of these receptors: a female patient between 2 and 15 years old who had a stem cell transplant for congenital amegakaryocytic thrombocytopenia, so the T cells may come from the graft donor.

There are a few counts of this clonotype. The chain is built from TRBV15 and TRBJ2-7; D remains unclear. Germline CDR1 reads LNHNV; CDR2 reads YYDKDF (reference sequence). This CDR3 has 12 residues. Trimming took 0 bases from V and 4 from J, leaving 4 bases between them. This chain's CDR3 is CATSRDRYEQYF. CDR3 sequence (DNA): TGTGCCACCAGCAGAGATAGGTACGAGCAGTACTTC.

This clonotype was found once. Relative to the germline gene, one junction end is altered; a read error may explain this. The chain has TRBV28 and TRBJ2-7, with D possibly being TRBD2 (6 bases). CDR3 size: 13 residues. CDR1 is MDHEN, CDR2 SYDVKM, per germline. Here the CDR3 reads CSSRTTRSYEQYF. CDR3 nucleotide sequence: TGTTCCAGTAGAACGACTAGATCCTACGAGCAGTACTTC.

The chain uses TRBV4-1 and TRBJ2-7; TRBD1 agrees at 7 bases. The CDR3 length is 16 residues. J lost 5 bases, V lost 1 base, and 11 bases had no gene match. Germline CDR1 MGHRA, CDR2 YSYEKL. The CDR3 DNA sequence: TGCGCCAGCAGCCAAGGCCCCCAACAGGGGATTAACGAGCAGTACTTC. It is translated as CASSQGPQQGINEQYF.

There are a few counts of this clonotype. The genes are TRBV3-1 and TRBJ2-2; 7 bases fit TRBD1. Trimming cost V 3 bases and J 3 bases; bases outside gene matches: 4. Germline CDR1 reads LGHDT; CDR2 reads YNNKEL (reference sequence). The CDR3 has 15 amino acids. CDR3 protein: CASSHRQGDTGELFF. Here the CDR3 DNA reads TGTGCCAGCAGCCATCGACAGGGAGACACCGGGGAGCTGTTTTTT.

This chain uses TRBV10-2 with TRBJ2-7; maybe TRBD2 (5 bases). The CDR3 runs 14 residues. CDR1 WSHSY and CDR2 SAAADI come from the germline V gene. V gave up 6 bases and J gave up 5 bases, with 17 bases separating them. The CDR3, as DNA: TGCGCCAGCAGAGATCCCTTGGGAGAAGACGAGCAGTACTTC. Amino acids: CASRDPLGEDEQYF.

The chain links TRBV20-1 to TRBJ1-6; maybe TRBD1 (6 bases). The V gene lost 4 bases and the J gene lost 7 bases, with 14 bases spanning the gap. The CDR3 runs 14 residues. Looked up from germline, CDR1 is DFQATT and CDR2 is SNEGSKA (reference sequence). CDR3: CSATGGARNSPLHF. The DNA for the CDR3 is TGCAGTGCTACCGGGGGCGCGCGGAATTCACCCCTCCACTTT.

This clonotype was found a few times. This chain uses TRBV11-2 with TRBJ2-1; D may be TRBD2 (5 bases). Deletions cut 5 bases from V and 0 bases from J, with 8 bases between. CDR3 length: 14 residues. Germline values: CDR1 SGHAT, CDR2 FQNNGV. CDR3 nucleotide sequence: TGTGCCAGCAGCCTAGCCCCCTCCTACAATGAGCAGTTCTTC. It codes for CASSLAPSYNEQFF. Drawing the rest from reference TRBV11-2 and TRBJ2-1, the complete variable domain is EAGVAQSPRYKIIEKRQSVAFWCNPISGHATLYWYQQILGQGPKLLIQFQNNGVVDDSQLPKDRFSAERLKGVDSTLKIQPAKLEDSAVYLCASSLAPSYNEQFFGPGTRLTVL.

The J gene is TRBJ2-1, the V gene TRBV12-3 or TRBV12-4, with TRBD2 matching over 11 bases. This CDR3 comprises 15 residues. V lost 7 bases and J lost 6; bases outside the gene matches: 8. CDR3 DNA: TGTGCCAGCACCATCGGACTAGCGGGCGGCAATGAGCAGTTCTTC. Translation gives CASTIGLAGGNEQFF.

This clonotype was detected only a few times. The V call is TRBV5-1, the J call TRBJ1-1, with D unclear. CDR3 size: 15 residues. CDR1 is SGHRS, CDR2 YFSETQ, per germline. Trimming stripped 0 bases from V and 1 base from J, with 10 bases between. CDR3 sequence reads: CASSLGLHGNTEAFF. The CDR3 DNA follows: TGCGCCAGCAGCTTGGGCCTCCATGGGAACACTGAAGCTTTCTTT.

V usage is TRBV18 and J usage is TRBJ2-1; TRBD1 might be the D (5 bases). The CDR3 is made up of 13 amino acids. CDR1 KGHSH and CDR2 LQKENI come from the germline V gene. Trimming pared 4 bases from V and 8 bases from J, leaving 12 bases between. CDR3 nucleotide sequence: TGTGCCAGCTCACAGGGGCCTATTGATGAGCAGTTCTTC. Its protein product is CASSQGPIDEQFF.

The CDR3 nucleotides are TGTGCCAGCAGAAGACCGGGTTCTTATGATGAAAAACTGTTTTTT. Translation: CASRRPGSYDEKLFF. V is TRBV7-2 and J is TRBJ1-4; the D is unclear. Trimming left V 6 bases short and J 6 bases short, with 17 bases between. The CDR3 covers 15 residues. Germline V gene data show CDR1 as SGHTA and CDR2 as FQGNSA.

The chain couples TRBV19 to TRBJ1-1; D not resolved. This CDR3 has 12 residues. Germline CDR1 LNHDA, CDR2 SQIVND (reference sequence). V was trimmed by 3 bases and J by 5 bases, leaving 7 bases between them. CDR3 DNA sequence: TGTGCCAGTAGTATTCGGCGGACTGAAGCTTTCTTT. Translation: CASSIRRTEAFF.

This clonotype has more than one count but fewer than ten. The chain carries TRBV20-1 and TRBJ2-3, with D possibly being TRBD2 (6 bases). Trimming took 6 bases from V and 2 from J, leaving 15 bases between them. The CDR3 covers 14 residues. The germline V gene has CDR1 DFQATT and CDR2 SNEGSKA (reference sequence). The CDR3 reads CSALSSAATDTQYF. CDR3 coding DNA: TGCAGTGCCCTATCTAGCGCCGCCACAGATACGCAGTATTTT.

The chain is built from TRBV6-2 or TRBV6-3 and TRBJ1-5, with D hard to call. Trimming stripped 8 bases from V and 6 bases from J, with 11 bases between. Germline V gene sequence: CDR1 MNHEY, CDR2 SVGEGT. The CDR3 totals 12 residues. The CDR3, as DNA: TGTGCCAGCGGAGAGGTTCGTCAGCCCCAGCATTTT. It yields the protein CASGEVRQPQHF.

CDR3: CASSQSGSEETQYF. DNA of the CDR3: TGTGCCAGCAGCCAGAGCGGGAGTGAAGAGACCCAGTACTTC. The chain couples TRBV7-8 to TRBJ2-5, with TRBD2 matching 8 bases. Germline trimming cut 5 bases from V and 3 bases from J; bases unmatched to any gene: 5. Per germline, CDR1 SGHVS and CDR2 FQNEAQ. The CDR3 consists of 14 residues.

The CDR3 DNA is TGTGCCAGCAGCGCACCCGGGACAGGGGACACCGGGGAGCTGTTTTTT. It yields the protein CASSAPGTGDTGELFF. V is TRBV9 and J is TRBJ2-2; TRBD1 matches 10 bases. Trimming took 3 bases from V and 3 from J; bases not matched to a gene: 5. The V gene's germline CDR1 is SGDLS and CDR2 YYNGEE. This CDR3 is built from 16 residues.

This sequence joins TRBV27 and TRBJ1-4; no firm D call. The V and J ends lost 5 bases and 0 bases respectively, with 13 bases between them. Germline CDR1 MNHEY, CDR2 SMNVEV (reference sequence). CDR3 length: 16 amino acids. The CDR3 nucleotides read TGTGCCAGCAGTCCCTCTGCCGTTACAACTAATGAAAAACTGTTTTTT. Translation gives CASSPSAVTTNEKLFF.

This chain connects TRBV20-1 to TRBJ1-5; D gene uncertain. The CDR3 length is 12 residues. Germline CDR1 reads DFQATT; CDR2 reads SNEGSKA (reference sequence). V was shortened by 6 bases and J by 4 bases, with 10 bases between the two germline ends. CDR3 sequence (DNA): TGCAGTGCATCGGTCAGAAATCAGCCCCAGCATTTT. This codes for CSASVRNQPQHF.

This clonotype was found many times. This chain links TRBV12-3 or TRBV12-4 with TRBJ2-2; D perhaps matches TRBD1 (6 bases). V dropped 3 bases and J dropped 6 bases, with 14 bases sitting between them. The CDR3 loop spans 15 amino acids. For the CDR3, the DNA is TGTGCCAGCAGTTTTGAGGCAGGGGACGCCGGGGAGCTGTTTTTT. It encodes CASSFEAGDAGELFF.

This clonotype was counted only a few times. The chain is built from TRBV4-1 and TRBJ2-5; perhaps TRBD1 as D (5 bases). V was shortened by 4 bases and J by 1 base, with 10 bases between the two germline ends. CDR3 length: 14 amino acids. CDR1 and CDR2 (germline): MGHRA, YSYEKL. CDR3 protein: CASSPSRAQETQYF. CDR3 in DNA: TGCGCCAGCAGCCCCTCCAGGGCCCAAGAGACCCAGTACTTC.

The rearrangement uses TRBV4-1 and TRBJ2-7; 10 nucleotides agree with TRBD1. The CDR3 totals 17 residues. Germline CDR1 and CDR2: MGHRA and YSYEKL. The J segment lost 3 bases and the V segment lost 0 bases, leaving 8 bases of the junction unmatched. CDR3 sequence (DNA): TGCGCCAGCAGCCAAGATGGGGGGACAGGGGTTTTCTACGAGCAGTACTTC. Translation: CASSQDGGTGVFYEQYF.

V is TRBV4-1 and J is TRBJ1-2; D is uncertain. The CDR3 runs to 16 residues. Per germline, CDR1 MGHRA and CDR2 YSYEKL. V lost 0 bases, J lost 4 bases, and 15 bases lay in between. CDR3: CASSQETALLAYGYTF. The CDR3 DNA reads TGCGCCAGCAGCCAAGAAACAGCCCTATTGGCCTATGGCTACACCTTC.

This chain connects TRBV4-3 to TRBJ1-5; TRBD1 matches 7 bases. The V gene end was trimmed by 0 bases and the J gene end by 5 bases; junction bases not matched to a gene: 4. The CDR3 is 15 amino acids. In germline, CDR1 is LGHNA, CDR2 YSLEER. This CDR3 is CASSQDPGGDQPQHF. DNA of the CDR3: TGCGCCAGCAGCCAAGATCCAGGGGGTGATCAGCCCCAGCATTTT.

This clonotype appeared a few times. The rearrangement links TRBV19 to TRBJ2-1; 11 bases align to TRBD2. This CDR3 is built from 16 residues. Germline assignment: CDR1 LNHDA and CDR2 SQIVND (reference sequence). J was trimmed by 7 bases and V by 2 bases; bases with no gene match: 7. CDR3 amino acids: CASSILASGGNNEQFF. For the CDR3, the DNA is TGTGCCAGTAGTATATTGGCTAGCGGGGGGAATAATGAGCAGTTCTTC.

About this clonotype: Since the CDR3 does not end with the conserved phenylalanine or tryptophan, this likely comes from a read error. The DNA is left out, because the CDR3 cannot be placed on it with certainty; the CDR3 is given as TCRdb lists it. The gene calls are TRBV7-6 and TRBJ1-4; the DNA was not compared with TRBD1, the D call given in the table. The CDR3 is 11 amino acids long, termini counted. CDR1 is SGHVS and CDR2 is FNYEAQ in the germline V gene. CDR3 sequence reads: CASSLRQNGKL.

This chain's CDR3 is CASSPRPGYQPQHF. CDR3 nucleotides: TGTGCCAGCAGTCCCAGGCCAGGCTATCAGCCCCAGCATTTT. V gene TRBV12-3 or TRBV12-4 combines with J gene TRBJ1-5; D remains ambiguous. There are 14 residues in the CDR3. V lost 5 bases and J 5 bases, leaving 13 bases between the germline ends.

The chain uses TRBV30 and TRBJ1-5; unclear D gene. V was pared by 3 bases and J by 0 bases, with 9 bases between. The CDR3 runs to 14 residues. Germline-derived CDR1 and CDR2 are GTSNPN and SVGIG (reference sequence). The CDR3 nucleotides read TGTGCCTGGAGCGTCGGGTATAGCAATCAGCCCCAGCATTTT. Protein product: CAWSVGYSNQPQHF.

CDR3 in DNA: TGTGCCAGCAGCTCTAGAGGACTAGCGGGATCCGGGGAGCTGTTTTTT. This encodes CASSSRGLAGSGELFF. This chain joins TRBV7-6 and TRBJ2-2; TRBD2 matches at 12 bases. CDR3 length equals 16 residues. The germline gives CDR1 SGHVS, CDR2 FNYEAQ. V lost 4 bases, J lost 6 bases, and 6 bases stayed unmatched.

V and J are TRBV27 and TRBJ2-2; D tentatively reads TRBD1 or TRBD2 (6 bases each). The length of the CDR3 is 16 residues. V lost 6 bases and J lost 1, with 15 bases in between. From germline, CDR1 is MNHEY and CDR2 SMNVEV (reference sequence). Here the CDR3 reads CASSHDKGGNTGELFF. The CDR3 bases are TGTGCCAGCAGCCACGACAAGGGGGGGAACACCGGGGAGCTGTTTTTT.